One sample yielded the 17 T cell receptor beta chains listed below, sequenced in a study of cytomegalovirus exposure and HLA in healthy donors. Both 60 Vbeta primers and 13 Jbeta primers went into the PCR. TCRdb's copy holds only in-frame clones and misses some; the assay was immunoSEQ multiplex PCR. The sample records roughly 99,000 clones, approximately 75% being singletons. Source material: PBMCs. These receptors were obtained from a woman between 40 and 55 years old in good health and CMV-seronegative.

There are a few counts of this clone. The CDR3 region is CASSQGTVGSPEAFF. For the CDR3, the DNA is TGCGCCAGCAGCCAGGGGACAGTAGGCAGCCCTGAAGCTTTCTTT. This chain uses TRBV4-3 with TRBJ1-1, with 7 bases identical to TRBD1. Germline CDR1 LGHNA, CDR2 YSLEER. Trimming removed 3 bases from V and 6 bases from J; junction bases left unmatched: 10. This CDR3 has 15 residues.

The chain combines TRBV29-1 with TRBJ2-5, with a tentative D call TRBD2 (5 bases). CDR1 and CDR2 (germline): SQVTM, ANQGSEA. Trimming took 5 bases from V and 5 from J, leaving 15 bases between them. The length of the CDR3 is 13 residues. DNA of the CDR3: TGCAGCGTTCACGGAGGCCTTCTGGAGACCCAGTACTTC. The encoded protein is CSVHGGLLETQYF.

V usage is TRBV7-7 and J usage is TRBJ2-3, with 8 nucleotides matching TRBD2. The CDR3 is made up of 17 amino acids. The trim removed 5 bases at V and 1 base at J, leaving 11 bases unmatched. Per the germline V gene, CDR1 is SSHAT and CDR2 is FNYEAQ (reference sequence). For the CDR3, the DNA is TGTGCCAGCAGCAAGGTAGCGGGGTTCCAAGGCACAGATACGCAGTATTTT. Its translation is CASSKVAGFQGTDTQYF.

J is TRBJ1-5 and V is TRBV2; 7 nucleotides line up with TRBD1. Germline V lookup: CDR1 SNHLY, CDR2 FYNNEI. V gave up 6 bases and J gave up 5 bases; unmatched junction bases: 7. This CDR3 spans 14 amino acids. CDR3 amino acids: CASREDRTYQPQHF. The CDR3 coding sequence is TGTGCCAGCAGAGAGGACAGGACTTATCAGCCCCAGCATTTT. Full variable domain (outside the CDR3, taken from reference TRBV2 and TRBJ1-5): EPEVTQTPSHQVTQMGQEVILRCVPISNHLYFYWYRQILGQKVEFLVSFYNNEISEKSEIFDDQFSVERPDGSNFTLKIRSTKLEDSAMYFCASREDRTYQPQHFGDGTRLSIL.

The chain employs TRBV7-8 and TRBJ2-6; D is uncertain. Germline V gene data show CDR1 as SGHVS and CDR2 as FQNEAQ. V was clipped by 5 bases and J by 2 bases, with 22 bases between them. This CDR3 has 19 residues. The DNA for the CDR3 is TGTGCCAGCAGCCCAACGGTAACCGGTCTTCGAACTGGGGCCAACGTCCTGACTTTC. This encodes CASSPTVTGLRTGANVLTF. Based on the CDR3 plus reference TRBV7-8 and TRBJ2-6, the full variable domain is GAGVSQSPRYKVAKRGQDVALRCDPISGHVSLFWYQQALGQGPEFLTYFQNEAQLDKSGLPSDRFFAERPEGSVSTLKIQRTQQEDSAVYLCASSPTVTGLRTGANVLTFGAGSRLTVL.

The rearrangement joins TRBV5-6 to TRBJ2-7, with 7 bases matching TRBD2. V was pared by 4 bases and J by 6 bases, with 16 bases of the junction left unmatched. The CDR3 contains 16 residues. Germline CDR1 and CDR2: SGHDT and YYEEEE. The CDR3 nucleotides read TGTGCCAGCAGCCCCTTTGGGACTACCGTGGTTAGCGAGCAGTACTTC. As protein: CASSPFGTTVVSEQYF. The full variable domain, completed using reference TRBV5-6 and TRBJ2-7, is DAGVTQSPTHLIKTRGQQVTLRCSPKSGHDTVSWYQQALGQGPQFIFQYYEEEERQRGNFPDRFSGHQFPNYSSELNVNALLLGDSALYLCASSPFGTTVVSEQYFGPGTRLTVT.

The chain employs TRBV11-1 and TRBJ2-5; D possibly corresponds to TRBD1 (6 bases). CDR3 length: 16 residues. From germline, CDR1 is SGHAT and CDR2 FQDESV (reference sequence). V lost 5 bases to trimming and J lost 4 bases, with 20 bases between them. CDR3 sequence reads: CASSRNLGARGETQYF. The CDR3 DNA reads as TGTGCCAGCAGCCGCAACTTGGGGGCGAGGGGAGAGACCCAGTACTTC.

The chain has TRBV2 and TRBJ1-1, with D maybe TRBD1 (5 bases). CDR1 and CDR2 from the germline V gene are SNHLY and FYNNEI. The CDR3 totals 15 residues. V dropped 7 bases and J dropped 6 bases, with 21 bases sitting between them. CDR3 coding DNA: TGTGCCAGCACCTATATCCCCGGACAAGCAGCTGAAGCTTTCTTT. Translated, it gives CASTYIPGQAAEAFF.

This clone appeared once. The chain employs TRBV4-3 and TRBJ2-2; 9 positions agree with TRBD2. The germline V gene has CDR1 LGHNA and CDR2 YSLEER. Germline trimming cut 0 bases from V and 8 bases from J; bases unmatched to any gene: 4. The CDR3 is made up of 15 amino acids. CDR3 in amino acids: CASSQDRLAAGELFF. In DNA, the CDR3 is TGCGCCAGCAGCCAAGACCGACTAGCGGCGGGGGAGCTGTTTTTT.

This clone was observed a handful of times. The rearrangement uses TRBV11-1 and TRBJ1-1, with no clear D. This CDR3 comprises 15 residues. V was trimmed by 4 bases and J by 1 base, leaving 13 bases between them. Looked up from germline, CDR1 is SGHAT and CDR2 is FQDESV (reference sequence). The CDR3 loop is CASSSRAFRNTEAFF. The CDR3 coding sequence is TGTGCCAGCAGCTCGAGAGCTTTTCGGAACACTGAAGCTTTCTTT.

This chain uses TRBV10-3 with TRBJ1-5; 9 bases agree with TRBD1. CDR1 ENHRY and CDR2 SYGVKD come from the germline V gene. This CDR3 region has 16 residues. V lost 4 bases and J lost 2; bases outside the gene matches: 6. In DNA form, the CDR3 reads TGTGCCATCAGTGCACGGACAGGGGAGGGCAATCAGCCCCAGCATTTT. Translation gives CAISARTGEGNQPQHF.

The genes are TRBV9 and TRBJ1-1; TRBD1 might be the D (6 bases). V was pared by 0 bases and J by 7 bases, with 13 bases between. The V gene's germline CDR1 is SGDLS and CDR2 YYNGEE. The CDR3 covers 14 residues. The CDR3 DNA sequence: TGTGCCAGCAGCGTAGGACCTACAGGGCGTGAAGCTTTCTTT. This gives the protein CASSVGPTGREAFF. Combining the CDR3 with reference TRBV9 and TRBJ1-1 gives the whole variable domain DSGVTQTPKHLITATGQRVTLRCSPRSGDLSVYWYQQSLDQGLQFLIQYYNGEERAKGNILERFSAQQFPDLHSELNLSSLELGDSALYFCASSVGPTGREAFFGQGTRLTVV.

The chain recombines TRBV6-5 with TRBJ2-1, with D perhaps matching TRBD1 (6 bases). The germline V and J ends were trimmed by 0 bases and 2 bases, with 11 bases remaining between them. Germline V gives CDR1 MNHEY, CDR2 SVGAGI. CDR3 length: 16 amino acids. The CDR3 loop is CASSYSEDRPYNEQFF. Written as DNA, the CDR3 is TGTGCCAGCAGTTACTCCGAGGACAGACCCTACAATGAGCAGTTCTTC.

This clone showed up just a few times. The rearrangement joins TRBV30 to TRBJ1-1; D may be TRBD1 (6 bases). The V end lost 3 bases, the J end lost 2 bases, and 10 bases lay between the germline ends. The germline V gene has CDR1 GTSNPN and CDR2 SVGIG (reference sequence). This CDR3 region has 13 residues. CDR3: CAWSRQVNTEAFF. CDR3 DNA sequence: TGTGCCTGGAGCCGACAGGTTAACACTGAAGCTTTCTTT.

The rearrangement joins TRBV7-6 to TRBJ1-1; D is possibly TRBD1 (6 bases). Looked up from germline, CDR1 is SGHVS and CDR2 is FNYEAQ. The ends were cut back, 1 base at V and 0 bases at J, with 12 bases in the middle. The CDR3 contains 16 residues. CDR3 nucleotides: TGTGCCAGCAGCTTAGGGGGCGGGGGCCTGAACACTGAAGCTTTCTTT. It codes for CASSLGGGGLNTEAFF.

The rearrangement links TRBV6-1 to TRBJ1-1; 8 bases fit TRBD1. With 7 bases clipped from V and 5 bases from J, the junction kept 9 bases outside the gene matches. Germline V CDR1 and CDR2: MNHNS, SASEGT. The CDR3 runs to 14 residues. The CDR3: CASMQGAEWTEAFF. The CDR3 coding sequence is TGTGCCAGCATGCAGGGGGCGGAATGGACTGAAGCTTTCTTT.

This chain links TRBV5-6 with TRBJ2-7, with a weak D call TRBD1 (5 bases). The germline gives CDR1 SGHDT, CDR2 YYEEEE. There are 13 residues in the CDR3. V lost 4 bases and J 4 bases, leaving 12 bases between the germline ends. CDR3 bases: TGTGCCAGCAGCCCTACAGGACCTTACGAGCAGTACTTC. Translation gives CASSPTGPYEQYF.